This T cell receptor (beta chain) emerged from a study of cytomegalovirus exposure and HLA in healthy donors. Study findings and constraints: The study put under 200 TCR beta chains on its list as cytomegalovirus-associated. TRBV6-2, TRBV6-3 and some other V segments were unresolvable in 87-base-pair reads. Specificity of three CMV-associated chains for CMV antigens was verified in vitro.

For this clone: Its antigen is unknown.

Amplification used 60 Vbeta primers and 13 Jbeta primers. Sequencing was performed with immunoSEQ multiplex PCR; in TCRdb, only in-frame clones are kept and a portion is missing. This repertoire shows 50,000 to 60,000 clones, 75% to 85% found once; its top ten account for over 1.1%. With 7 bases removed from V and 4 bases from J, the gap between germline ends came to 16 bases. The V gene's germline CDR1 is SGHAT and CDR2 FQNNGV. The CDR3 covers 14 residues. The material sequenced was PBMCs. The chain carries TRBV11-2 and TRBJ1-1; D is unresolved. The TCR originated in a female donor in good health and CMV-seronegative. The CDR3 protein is CASNERQVTTEAFF. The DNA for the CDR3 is TGTGCCAGCAACGAGCGGCAGGTTACCACTGAAGCTTTCTTT.